These 4 T cell receptor beta chains share one sample of origin, sequenced in a study of blood T cell repertoires in COVID-19. Assay: immunoSEQ multiplex PCR; the TCRdb copy retains only in-frame clones and omits some. The sample lists roughly 180,000 clones, about four fifths occurring once. Sequenced: peripheral blood. These TCRs come from a woman aged 40 to 49 with COVID-19, enrolled during active disease.

This CDR3 is CASSPTSADTQYF. CDR3 nucleotide sequence: TGTGCCAGCTCACCGACTAGCGCAGATACGCAGTATTTT. The chain couples TRBV18 to TRBJ2-3; 8 positions match TRBD2. CDR1 and CDR2 from the germline V gene are KGHSH and LQKENI. Trimming at V came to 3 bases and at J to 4 bases, leaving 0 bases not matched to a gene. This CDR3 comprises 13 residues.

The chain is built from TRBV27 and TRBJ2-3; 7 positions match TRBD2. This CDR3 has 15 residues. V shed 1 base and J 4 bases; nucleotides not matched to a gene: 5. The germline gives CDR1 MNHEY, CDR2 SMNVEV (reference sequence). The DNA for the CDR3 is TGTGCCAGCAGTTTATATGGGGGAGGGCCAGATACGCAGTATTTT. This codes for CASSLYGGGPDTQYF.

The chain joins TRBV28 to TRBJ1-5, with D tentatively TRBD1 (6 bases). CDR3 length equals 15 residues. The V end lost 6 bases, the J end lost 5 bases, and 17 bases lay between the germline ends. Germline V CDR1 and CDR2: MDHEN, SYDVKM. The CDR3 DNA reads TGTGCCAGCAGCAGAGGGGGGGAGAATTATCAGCCCCAGCATTTT. Its translation is CASSRGGENYQPQHF.

J is TRBJ2-1 and V is TRBV6-5; 9 nucleotides match TRBD2. CDR3 size: 14 residues. CDR1 is MNHEY, CDR2 SVGAGI, per germline. The V segment lost 6 bases and the J segment 4 bases; nucleotides outside the gene matches: 4. CDR3 residues: CASRRGGQYNEQFF. The CDR3 nucleotides are TGTGCCAGCAGGCGGGGGGGCCAATACAATGAGCAGTTCTTC.